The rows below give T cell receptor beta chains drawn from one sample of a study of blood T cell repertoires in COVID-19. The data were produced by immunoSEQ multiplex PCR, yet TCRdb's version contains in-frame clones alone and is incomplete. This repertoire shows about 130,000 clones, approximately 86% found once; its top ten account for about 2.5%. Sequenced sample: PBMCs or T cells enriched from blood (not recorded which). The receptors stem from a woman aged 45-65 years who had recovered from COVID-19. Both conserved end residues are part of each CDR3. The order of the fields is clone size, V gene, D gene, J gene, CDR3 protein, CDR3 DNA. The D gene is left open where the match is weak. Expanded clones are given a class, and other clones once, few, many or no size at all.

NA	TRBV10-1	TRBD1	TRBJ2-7	CASSEGQGVGYEQYF	TGCGCCAGCAGTGAGGGACAGGGGGTAGGCTACGAGCAGTACTTC
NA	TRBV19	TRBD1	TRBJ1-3	CASSSRTGITDTIYF	TGTGCCAGTAGTTCTCGGACAGGGATTACGGACACCATATATTTT
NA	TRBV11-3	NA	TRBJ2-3	CASSRDGETDTQYF	TGTGCCAGCAGCCGAGACGGGGAAACAGATACGCAGTATTTT
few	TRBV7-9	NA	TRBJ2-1	CASSLRGSSYNEQFF	TGTGCCAGCAGCTTAAGGGGGAGCTCCTACAATGAGCAGTTCTTC
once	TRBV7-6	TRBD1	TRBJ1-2	CASSLWTGDGYTF	TGTGCCAGCAGCTTATGGACAGGGGATGGCTACACCTTC
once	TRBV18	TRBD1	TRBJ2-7	CASSPTPGTGGEQYF	TGTGCCAGCTCACCAACTCCCGGGACAGGGGGCGAGCAGTACTTC
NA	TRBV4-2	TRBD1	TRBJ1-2	CASRGQATNYGYTF	TGTGCCAGCAGGGGACAGGCAACTAACTATGGCTACACCTTC
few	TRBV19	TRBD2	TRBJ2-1	CASRRTSGANNEQFF	TGTGCCAGTAGAAGGACTAGCGGGGCCAACAATGAGCAGTTCTTC
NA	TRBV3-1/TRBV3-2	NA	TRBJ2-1	CASSHGSGVEQFF	TGTGCCAGCAGCCATGGGTCGGGGGTTGAGCAGTTCTTC
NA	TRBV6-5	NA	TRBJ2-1	CASSYSPGSGYKHFF	TGTGCCAGCAGTTACTCTCCGGGGAGCGGCTACAAGCACTTCTTC
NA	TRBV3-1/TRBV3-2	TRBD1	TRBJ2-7	CASSPTGVDEQYF	TGTGCCAGCAGCCCCACAGGGGTGGACGAGCAGTACTTC
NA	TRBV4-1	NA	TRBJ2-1	CASSQEDIGEQFF	TGCGCCAGCAGCCAGGAAGATATCGGGGAGCAGTTCTTC
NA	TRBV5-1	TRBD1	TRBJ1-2	CASSFLTGVGYTF	TGCGCCAGCAGCTTCCTAACAGGGGTTGGCTACACCTTC
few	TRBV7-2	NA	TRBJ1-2	CASSNPPTYGYTF	TGTGCCAGCAGCAACCCGCCGACATACGGCTACACCTTC
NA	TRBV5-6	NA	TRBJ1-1	CASSLTQLNTEAFF	TGTGCCAGCAGCTTGACACAGCTGAACACTGAAGCTTTCTTT
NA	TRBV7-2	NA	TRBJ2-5	CASSQPGETQYF	TGTGCCAGCAGCCAACCGGGAGAGACCCAGTACTTC
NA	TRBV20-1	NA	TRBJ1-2	CSASPHPGYTF	TGCAGTGCTAGCCCCCATCCTGGCTACACCTTC
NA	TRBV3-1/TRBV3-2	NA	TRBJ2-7	CASSLSLARARTYEQYF	TGTGCCAGCAGCCTCTCTTTGGCGAGGGCGCGAACCTACGAGCAGTACTTC
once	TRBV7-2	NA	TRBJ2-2	CASSSPLRELFF	TGTGCCAGCAGCTCCCCTCTAAGGGAGCTGTTTTTT
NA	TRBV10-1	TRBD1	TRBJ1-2	CASSGGTGYGYTF	TGCGCCAGCAGTGGCGGGACAGGCTATGGCTACACCTTC
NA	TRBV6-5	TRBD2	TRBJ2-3	CASIGGSGGALTQYF	TGTGCCAGCATAGGTGGTAGCGGGGGGGCATTGACGCAGTATTTT
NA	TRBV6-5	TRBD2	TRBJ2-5	CASRTSGPQETQYF	TGTGCCAGCAGAACTAGCGGGCCCCAAGAGACCCAGTACTTC
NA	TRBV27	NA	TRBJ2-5	CASSLFFGVKETQYF	TGTGCCAGCAGTCTCTTTTTCGGGGTTAAGGAGACCCAGTACTTC
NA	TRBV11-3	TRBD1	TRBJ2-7	CASSLTRDRGRSYEQYF	TGTGCCAGCAGCCTCACCCGGGACAGGGGAAGGTCCTACGAGCAGTACTTC
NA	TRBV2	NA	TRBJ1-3	CASSLRITIYF	TGTGCCAGCAGCCTCAGGATAACCATATATTTT
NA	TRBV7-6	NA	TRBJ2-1	CASSLVRGANEQFF	TGTGCCAGCAGCTTAGTTAGGGGCGCCAATGAGCAGTTCTTC
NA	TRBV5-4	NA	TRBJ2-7	CASSPRAGEPYEQYF	TGTGCCAGCAGCCCCCGGGCAGGGGAACCCTACGAGCAGTACTTC
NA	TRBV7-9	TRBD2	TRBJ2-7	CASSKLAGGPLWHEQYF	TGTGCCAGCAGCAAACTAGCGGGGGGCCCGCTATGGCACGAGCAGTACTTC